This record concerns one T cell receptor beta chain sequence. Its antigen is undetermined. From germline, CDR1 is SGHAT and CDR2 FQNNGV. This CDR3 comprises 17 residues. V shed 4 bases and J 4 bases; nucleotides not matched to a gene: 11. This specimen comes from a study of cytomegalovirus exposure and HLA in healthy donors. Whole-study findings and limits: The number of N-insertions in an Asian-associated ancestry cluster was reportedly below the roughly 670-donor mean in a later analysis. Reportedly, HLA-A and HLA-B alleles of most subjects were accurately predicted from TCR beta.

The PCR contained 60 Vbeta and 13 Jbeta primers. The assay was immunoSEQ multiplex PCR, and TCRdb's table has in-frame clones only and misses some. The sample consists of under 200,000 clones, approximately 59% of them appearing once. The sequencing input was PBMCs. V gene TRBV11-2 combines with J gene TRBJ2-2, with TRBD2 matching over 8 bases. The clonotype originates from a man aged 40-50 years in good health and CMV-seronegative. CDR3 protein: CASSSLKGTRVTGELFF. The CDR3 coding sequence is TGTGCCAGCAGCTCCCTCAAAGGGACTAGGGTCACCGGGGAGCTGTTTTTT.